These 20 T cell receptor beta chains originate from one sample sequenced in a study of CD8+CD57+ T cells in acquired aplastic anemia. TCR beta VDJ and CDR3 profiling used genomic DNA as template. TCRdb ran MiXCR on the reads and lists one entry per CDR3 protein. The top ten hold roughly 8% of the sample, which has 300,000 or so distinct CDR3 sequences, roughly three fifths seen once. Material for sequencing was sorted CD4+, CD8+, or CD8+CD57+ T cells (not recorded which) from PBMCs. The origin of the receptors is a human donor with severe aplastic anemia or a healthy control (not recorded which).

V gene TRBV3-1 combines with J gene TRBJ1-2; 9 positions match TRBD1. CDR3 length: 16 amino acids. V was pared by 5 bases and J by 6 bases, with 13 bases of the junction left unmatched. CDR1 and CDR2 from the germline V gene are LGHDT and YNNKEL (reference sequence). The CDR3 bases are TGTGCCAGCAGCGTGGGGGACAGGGTTGGGAGTGATGGCTACACCTTC. Residues: CASSVGDRVGSDGYTF. Supplemented by reference TRBV3-1 and TRBJ1-2, the full variable domain reads DTAVSQTPKYLVTQMGNDKSIKCEQNLGHDTMYWYKQDSKKFLKIMFSYNNKELIINETVPNRFSPKSPDKAHLNLHINSLELGDSAVYFCASSVGDRVGSDGYTFGSGTRLTVV.

This clonotype was seen a handful of times. The chain joins TRBV27 to TRBJ1-5; D is perhaps TRBD1 (6 bases). CDR1 is MNHEY, CDR2 SMNVEV, per germline (reference sequence). Trimming stripped 7 bases from V and 2 bases from J, with 9 bases between. The CDR3 runs to 13 residues. As DNA, the CDR3 is TGTGCCAGCAAACAGGGCCGCAATCAGCCCCAGCATTTT. This gives the protein CASKQGRNQPQHF.

This sequence joins TRBV7-9 and TRBJ1-2; D gene uncertain. Trimming shortened V by 5 bases and J by 8 bases, and 9 bases separated the two germline ends. This CDR3 comprises 11 residues. Germline CDR1 is SEHNR and CDR2 is FQNEAQ (reference sequence). The CDR3: CASSRSAGYTF. The CDR3 bases are TGTGCCAGCAGCCGTAGTGCCGGCTACACCTTC.

The chain has TRBV7-6 and TRBJ2-1; D might be TRBD2 (6 bases). Germline V gives CDR1 SGHVS, CDR2 FNYEAQ. The CDR3 has 13 residues. V was cut by 6 bases and J by 5 bases, with 11 bases left in between. The CDR3 reads CASSRDFHNEQFF. The CDR3 DNA follows: TGTGCCAGCAGTAGGGACTTCCACAATGAGCAGTTCTTC.

This clonotype was recorded many times. V usage is TRBV4-2 and J usage is TRBJ2-4; 11 bases align to TRBD1. This CDR3 has 16 residues. J lost 7 bases, V lost 0 bases, and 5 bases had no gene match. CDR1 and CDR2 (germline): LGHNA, YNFKEQ. DNA for the CDR3: TGTGCCAGCAGCCAAGATAGGGGGACAGGGGGGAACATTCAGTACTTC. Its protein is CASSQDRGTGGNIQYF.

This clonotype was seen at least ten times. V and J are TRBV7-2 and TRBJ2-7, with 8 bases matching TRBD1. V gave up 1 base and J gave up 3 bases; unmatched junction bases: 5. The CDR3 sequence is 15 residues long. Germline CDR1 SGHTA, CDR2 FQGNSA. The CDR3 loop is CASSLVGQANYEQYF. In nucleotides, the CDR3 is TGTGCCAGCAGCTTAGTGGGACAGGCAAACTACGAGCAGTACTTC.

CDR3 protein: CASSDMGVETYEQYF. The CDR3 nucleotides are TGCGCCAGCAGTGATATGGGGGTAGAAACCTACGAGCAGTACTTC. V is TRBV10-1 and J is TRBJ2-7; the D gene could be TRBD1 or TRBD2 (5 bases each). Looked up from germline, CDR1 is WNHNN and CDR2 is SYGVQD (reference sequence). CDR3 length: 15 amino acids. Trimming pared 3 bases from V and 2 bases from J, leaving 14 bases between.

The V call is TRBV10-2, the J call TRBJ1-6; D is unresolved. The CDR3 sequence is 13 residues long. The germline V gene has CDR1 WSHSY and CDR2 SAAADI. Trimming took off 2 bases at V and 9 bases at J, with 8 bases between the two ends. CDR3 region: CASSEDLVSPLHF. CDR3 DNA: TGCGCCAGCAGTGAGGATCTGGTTTCACCCCTCCACTTT.

This clonotype was detected many times. The chain combines TRBV19 with TRBJ2-7; D is possibly TRBD1 or TRBD2 (5 bases each). Trimming removed 5 bases from V and 2 bases from J, with 13 bases in between. This CDR3 contains 14 residues. Germline values: CDR1 LNHDA, CDR2 SQIVND (reference sequence). The CDR3 loop reads CASSFPGRTYEQYF. As DNA, the CDR3 is TGTGCCAGTAGTTTTCCGGGACGGACCTACGAGCAGTACTTC.

This clonotype occurred many times. The chain couples TRBV14 to TRBJ2-5; TRBD2 matches 12 bases. Germline assignment: CDR1 SGHDN and CDR2 FVKESK. The CDR3 covers 17 residues. With V trimmed by 0 bases and J by 7 bases, 9 bases remained unmatched. CDR3 sequence reads: CASSQELAGGLEGTQYF. The CDR3 nucleotides read TGTGCCAGCAGCCAAGAACTAGCGGGGGGCCTCGAGGGGACCCAGTACTTC.

The genes are TRBV19 and TRBJ2-1; D might be TRBD1 or TRBD2, each matching 5 bases. CDR1 and CDR2 from the germline V gene are LNHDA and SQIVND (reference sequence). The V end lost 5 bases, the J end lost 2 bases, and 16 bases lay between the germline ends. The CDR3 length is 16 residues. The CDR3 spells CASSEYRTGPYNEQFF. CDR3 sequence (DNA): TGTGCCAGTAGTGAGTATAGGACGGGACCCTACAATGAGCAGTTCTTC.

This chain joins TRBV5-1 and TRBJ2-2; the match to TRBD2 covers 14 bases. The trim removed 4 bases at V and 3 bases at J, leaving 2 bases unmatched. CDR1 is SGHRS, CDR2 YFSETQ, per germline. This CDR3 has 16 amino acids. The CDR3 coding sequence is TGCGCCAGCAGCCCGACTAGCGGGGGGGACACCGGGGAGCTGTTTTTT. It specifies CASSPTSGGDTGELFF. Full variable domain (remainder filled in from reference TRBV5-1 and TRBJ2-2): KAGVTQTPRYLIKTRGQQVTLSCSPISGHRSVSWYQQTPGQGLQFLFEYFSETQRNKGNFPGRFSGRQFSNSRSEMNVSTLELGDSALYLCASSPTSGGDTGELFFGEGSRLTVL.

This rearrangement joins TRBV20-1 to TRBJ2-7; 9 bases are a match to TRBD1. The CDR3 has 15 amino acids. CDR1 and CDR2 from the germline V gene are DFQATT and SNEGSKA (reference sequence). The V gene end was trimmed by 0 bases and the J gene end by 1 base; junction bases not matched to a gene: 4. Here the CDR3 reads CSARDGQGPSYEQYF. The CDR3 DNA reads as TGCAGTGCTAGAGACGGACAGGGGCCGTCCTACGAGCAGTACTTC.

The chain joins TRBV2 to TRBJ2-1; TRBD2 aligns across 15 bases. The CDR3 contains 16 residues. Germline CDR1 and CDR2: SNHLY and FYNNEI. V was pared by 4 bases and J by 6 bases, with 4 bases of the junction left unmatched. The CDR3: CASSGTSGGAGNEQFF. CDR3 coding DNA: TGTGCCAGCAGTGGGACTAGCGGGGGGGCAGGCAATGAGCAGTTCTTC. Drawing the rest from reference TRBV2 and TRBJ2-1, the complete variable domain is EPEVTQTPSHQVTQMGQEVILRCVPISNHLYFYWYRQILGQKVEFLVSFYNNEISEKSEIFDDQFSVERPDGSNFTLKIRSTKLEDSAMYFCASSGTSGGAGNEQFFGPGTRLTVL.

The chain uses TRBV20-1 and TRBJ2-2; 7 nucleotides agree with TRBD2. Looked up from germline, CDR1 is DFQATT and CDR2 is SNEGSKA (reference sequence). The CDR3 totals 14 residues. Trimming removed 5 bases from V and 7 bases from J; junction bases left unmatched: 10. CDR3 sequence (DNA): TGCAGTGCTCCGGAGGGAGGGCCGGGCGGGGAGCTGTTTTTT. Translation: CSAPEGGPGGELFF.

This clonotype has just one count. A much larger clone differs from this one at a single base, so this may be a read error. This CDR3 fails to terminate in the conserved phenylalanine or tryptophan, so it likely reflects a read error. The chain combines TRBV29-1 with TRBJ2-7, with 10 positions matching TRBD1. Germline V gene lookup returns CDR1 SQVTM and CDR2 ANQGSEA. This CDR3 comprises 14 residues. The V segment lost 3 bases and the J segment 4 bases; nucleotides outside the gene matches: 6. In DNA, the CDR3 is TGCAGCGTTGAGAAGGGGGACAGGGGTTACGAGCAGTACCTC. Translation gives CSVEKGDRGYEQYL.

Ten or more counts support this clonotype. The V gene is TRBV12-3 or TRBV12-4, the J gene TRBJ2-7; a possible D gene is TRBD1 (6 bases). The CDR3 sequence is 14 residues long. The germline V and J ends were trimmed by 7 bases and 3 bases, with 16 bases remaining between them. CDR3 in amino acids: CASNPTGSSYEQYF. Written as DNA, the CDR3 is TGTGCCAGCAACCCAACAGGGTCGAGCTACGAGCAGTACTTC.

The gene calls are TRBV7-9 and TRBJ1-1; D is perhaps TRBD1 (6 bases). The germline V gene encodes CDR1 SEHNR and CDR2 FQNEAQ (reference sequence). V lost 8 bases, J lost 1 base, and 11 bases lay in between. This CDR3 has 13 amino acids. The CDR3 nucleotides are TGTGCCAGCGGGACACCAGAGAACACTGAAGCTTTCTTT. This gives the protein CASGTPENTEAFF.

As for this clonotype: The conserved final phenylalanine or tryptophan is absent from the CDR3, which likely points to a read error. The chain combines TRBV20-1 with TRBJ2-7; TRBD1 aligns across 10 bases. The CDR3 runs to 16 residues. Germline V gene lookup returns CDR1 DFQATT and CDR2 SNEGSKA (reference sequence). Trimming removed 1 base from V and 2 bases from J; junction bases left unmatched: 8. The CDR3 loop is CSARGETGGLTYEQYS. The DNA for the CDR3 is TGCAGTGCTAGAGGGGAGACAGGGGGCTTAACCTACGAGCAGTACTCC.

The chain links TRBV27 to TRBJ2-5; TRBD1 matches 11 bases. Germline values: CDR1 MNHEY, CDR2 SMNVEV (reference sequence). This CDR3 comprises 16 residues. V shed 2 bases, J shed 7 bases, and the junction held 9 bases outside the gene matches. The DNA for the CDR3 is TGTGCCAGCAGTTTAAGGGACAGGGGGTCGGTAGGGACCCAGTACTTC. This translates into CASSLRDRGSVGTQYF.